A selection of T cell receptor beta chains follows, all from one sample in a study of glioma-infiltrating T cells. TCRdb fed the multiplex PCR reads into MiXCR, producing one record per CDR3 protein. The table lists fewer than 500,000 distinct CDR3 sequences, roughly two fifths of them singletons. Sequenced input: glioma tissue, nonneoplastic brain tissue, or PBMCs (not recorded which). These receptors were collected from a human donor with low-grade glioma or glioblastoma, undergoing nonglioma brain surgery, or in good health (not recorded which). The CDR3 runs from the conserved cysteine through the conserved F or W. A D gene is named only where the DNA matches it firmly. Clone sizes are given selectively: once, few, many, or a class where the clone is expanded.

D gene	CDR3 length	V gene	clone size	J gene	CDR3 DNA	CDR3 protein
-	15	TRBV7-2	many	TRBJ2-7	TGTGCCAGCAGCCGGACGGCAATTCAATCCTACGAGCAGTACTTC	CASSRTAIQSYEQYF
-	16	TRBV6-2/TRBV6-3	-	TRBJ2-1	TGTGCCAGCAGTTACTCCCGCCAGGGAGACTACAATGAGCAGTTCTTC	CASSYSRQGDYNEQFF
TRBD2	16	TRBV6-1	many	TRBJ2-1	TGTGCCAGCAGCCCCGGTGGGGGGAGGGCCTACAATGAGCAGTTCTTC	CASSPGGGRAYNEQFF
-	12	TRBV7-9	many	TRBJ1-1	TGTGCCAGCAGCTTAGTCGGAGAGGCGACTTTCTTT	CASSLVGEATFF
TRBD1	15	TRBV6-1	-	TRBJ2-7	TGTGCCAGCAACGGGGACAGGGGGCTTTACCACGAGCAGTACTTC	CASNGDRGLYHEQYF
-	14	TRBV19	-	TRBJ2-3	TGTGCCAGTACCCCGACAACGAGCACAGATACGCAGTATTTT	CASTPTTSTDTQYF
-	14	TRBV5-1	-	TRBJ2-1	TGCGCCAGCAGGCTGGAGCTTACCTACAATGAGCAGTTCTTC	CASRLELTYNEQFF
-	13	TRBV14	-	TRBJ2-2	TGTGCCAGCAGCCAAGAGTACACCGGGGAGCTGTTTTTT	CASSQEYTGELFF
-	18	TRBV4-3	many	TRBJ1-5	TGCGCCAGCAGCCAAGAGAGGATGTGGGGGGTTAGCGATCAGCCCCAGCATTTT	CASSQERMWGVSDQPQHF
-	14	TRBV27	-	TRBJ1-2	TGTGCCAGCAGTTTTGGACCCGGGGGCTATGGCTACACCTTC	CASSFGPGGYGYTF
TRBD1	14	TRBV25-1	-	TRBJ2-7	TGTGCCAGCAGTCGTCAGGGGGACTCCTACGAGCAGTACTTC	CASSRQGDSYEQYF
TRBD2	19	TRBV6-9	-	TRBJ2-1	TGTGCCAGCAGCCCACACGTCGGACTAGCGGGAGGTTGGCCCCATGAGCAGTTCTTC	CASSPHVGLAGGWPHEQFF
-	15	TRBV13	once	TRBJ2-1	TGTGCCAGTCGACCTATCGACGGGTCCTACAATGAGCAGTTCTTC	CASRPIDGSYNEQFF
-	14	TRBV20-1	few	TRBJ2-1	TGCAGTGCTAGGCGGGTGGCTCGAGGGGGTGAGCAGTTCTTC	CSARRVARGGEQFF
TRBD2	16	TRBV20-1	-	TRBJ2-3	TGCAGTGCTAGGTCACTAAGACTAGCGGGGCCAGGTACGCAGTATTTT	CSARSLRLAGPGTQYF
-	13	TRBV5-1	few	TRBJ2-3	-	CASSTSTTDTQYF
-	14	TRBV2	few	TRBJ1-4	TGTGCCAGCAGTGACCCGGGCCGTAATGAAAAACTGTTTTTT	CASSDPGRNEKLFF
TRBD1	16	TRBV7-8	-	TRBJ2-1	TGTGCCAGCAGCTTAGCACGGACAGGGAAATACAATGAGGAGTTCTTC	CASSLARTGKYNEEFF
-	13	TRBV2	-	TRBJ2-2	TGTGCCAGCAGTGGGGGGGTCACCGGGGAGCTGTTTTTT	CASSGGVTGELFF
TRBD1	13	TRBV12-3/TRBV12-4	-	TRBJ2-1	TGTGCCAGCAGCACCTACTATGGACAGGAGCGACGCTTC	CASSTYYGQERRF
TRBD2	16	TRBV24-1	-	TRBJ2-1	TGTGCCACCAGTGACTCTAGCGGGAGGGGTTACAATGAGCAGTTCTTC	CATSDSSGRGYNEQFF
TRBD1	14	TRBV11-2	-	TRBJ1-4	TGTGCCAGCAGCCCGCGCAGGGGGGATGAAAAACTGTTTTTT	CASSPRRGDEKLFF
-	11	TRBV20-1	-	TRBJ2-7	TGCAGTGCTAGAGGATCCCACGAGCAGTACTTC	CSARGSHEQYF
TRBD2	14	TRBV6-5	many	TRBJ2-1	TGTGCCAGCAGTTACGGGACTAGCCGAAATGAGCAGTTCTTC	CASSYGTSRNEQFF
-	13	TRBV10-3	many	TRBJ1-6	TGTGCCATCAGTGAGTCCCACGGATCACCCCTCCACTTT	CAISESHGSPLHF
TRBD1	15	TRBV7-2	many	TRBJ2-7	TGTGCCAGCAGCACCCTCTCGACAGGGCCCTACGAGCAGTACTTC	CASSTLSTGPYEQYF
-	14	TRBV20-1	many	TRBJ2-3	TGCAGTGCTTGGGGGAGCGACTACACAGATACGCAGTATTTT	CSAWGSDYTDTQYF
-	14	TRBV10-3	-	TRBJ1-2	TGTGCCATCAGTCCCCTGGGAAAGGGCTATGGCTACACCTTC	CAISPLGKGYGYTF
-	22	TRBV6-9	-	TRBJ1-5	TGTGCCAGCAGTTTGCGCCGGACGGAGAAATCGATGAAAGGGCGAGGCAATCAGCCCCAGCATTTT	CASSLRRTEKSMKGRGNQPQHF
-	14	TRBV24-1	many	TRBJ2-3	TGTGCCACCAGTGATCCCCGGACAGTAGATACGCAGTATTTT	CATSDPRTVDTQYF
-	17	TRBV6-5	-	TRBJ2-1	TGTGCCAGCAGTGGCCTGGGGCACTCGAGTACCTACAATGAGCAGTTCTTC	CASSGLGHSSTYNEQFF
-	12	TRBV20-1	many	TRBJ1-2	TGCAGTTCTTACAGGGCTCCCAATGGCTACACCTTC	CSSYRAPNGYTF
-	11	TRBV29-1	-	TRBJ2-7	TGCAGCGTTGTAAACGCCTACGAGCAGTACTTC	CSVVNAYEQYF
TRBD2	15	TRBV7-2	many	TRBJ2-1	TGTGCCAGCAGTTGGACTAGCGGGACCTACAATGAGCAGTTCTTC	CASSWTSGTYNEQFF
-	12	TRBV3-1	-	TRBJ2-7	TGTGCCAGCAGCCAAGACCCCGACGAGCAGTACTTC	CASSQDPDEQYF
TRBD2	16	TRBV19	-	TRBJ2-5	TGTGCCAGTAGTGTGGGACTAGCGGGAGGAGGAGAGACCCAGTACTTC	CASSVGLAGGGETQYF
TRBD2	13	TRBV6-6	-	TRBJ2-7	TGTGCCAGCAGTCACTCCGGGGGGTACGAGCAGTACTTC	CASSHSGGYEQYF
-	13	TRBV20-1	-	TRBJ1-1	TGCAGTGTTACCCGACAGGATAACACTGAAGCTTTCTTT	CSVTRQDNTEAFF
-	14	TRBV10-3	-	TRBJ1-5	TGTGCCATCAGTGTGGCAGGAGGAAATCAGCCCCAGCATTTT	CAISVAGGNQPQHF
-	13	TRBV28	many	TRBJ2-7	TGTGCCAGCAGTGATCTGGGACGCTACGAGCAGTACTTC	CASSDLGRYEQYF
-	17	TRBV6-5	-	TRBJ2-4	TGTGCCAGCAGACGGTGGGCAGCAAAGGGGACCAAAAACATTCAGTACTTC	CASRRWAAKGTKNIQYF
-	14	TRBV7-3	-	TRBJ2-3	TGTGCCAGCAGCTTAGGGGGTTTGGCTGGTACGCAGTATTTT	CASSLGGLAGTQYF
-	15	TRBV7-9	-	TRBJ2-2	TGTGCCAGCAGCACGTTTGGATCCGTCGGCGGGGAGCTGTTTTTT	CASSTFGSVGGELFF
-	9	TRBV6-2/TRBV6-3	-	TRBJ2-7	TGTGCCAGCAGTTACGGGCAGTACTTC	CASSYGQYF
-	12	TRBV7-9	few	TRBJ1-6	TGTGCCAGCAGTGCCCGAAATTCACCCCTCCACTTT	CASSARNSPLHF
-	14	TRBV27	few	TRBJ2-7	TGTGCCAGCAGCCCAATGGGTAACTCCTACGAGCAGTACTTC	CASSPMGNSYEQYF
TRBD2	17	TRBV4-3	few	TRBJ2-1	TGCGCCAGCAGCCAAGAGGGGGGACTAGCGACCCACAATGAGCAGTTCTTC	CASSQEGGLATHNEQFF
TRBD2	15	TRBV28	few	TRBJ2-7	TGTGCCAGCAGTTTTGGACTAGCGGGAACTACCGAGCAGTACTTC	CASSFGLAGTTEQYF
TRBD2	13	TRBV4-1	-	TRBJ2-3	TGCGCCAGCAGCCAATTCCTAGCGGGAGTTGCGTATTTT	CASSQFLAGVAYF
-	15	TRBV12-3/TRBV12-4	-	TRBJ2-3	TGTGCCAGCAGTTCCCCGCAGCGGAGCACAGATGCGCAGTATTTT	CASSSPQRSTDAQYF
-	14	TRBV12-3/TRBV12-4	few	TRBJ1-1	TGCGCCAGCAGCTTGGGCGGGTTGAACACTGAAGCTTTCTTT	CASSLGGLNTEAFF
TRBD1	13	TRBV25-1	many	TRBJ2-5	TGTGCCAGTCAACAGGGGGCGAGAGAGACCCAGTACTTC	CASQQGARETQYF
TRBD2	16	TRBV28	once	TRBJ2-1	TGTGCCAGCAGTTCCCCCTCTAGCGGGATAAGAGATGAGCAGTTCTTC	CASSSPSSGIRDEQFF
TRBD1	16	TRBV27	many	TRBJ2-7	TGTGCCAGCAGTTTCGTTGGGACAGGGGGCTGGTACGAGCAGTACTTC	CASSFVGTGGWYEQYF
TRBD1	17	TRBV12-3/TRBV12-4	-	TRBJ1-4	TGTGCCAGTCTACGGGACAGGGGCATTTTGGCTAATGAAAAACTGTTTTTT	CASLRDRGILANEKLFF
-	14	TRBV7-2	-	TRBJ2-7	TGTGCCAGCAGCCCTAGACAGGTGAACTACGAGCAGTACTTC	CASSPRQVNYEQYF
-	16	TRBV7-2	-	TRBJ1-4	TGTGCCAGCAGCACATACCCCGGGGTGACTAATGAAAAACTGTTTTTT	CASSTYPGVTNEKLFF
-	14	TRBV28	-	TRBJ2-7	TGTGCCAGCAGTTTTCGTATCCTTAGGGCCGAGCAGTACTTC	CASSFRILRAEQYF
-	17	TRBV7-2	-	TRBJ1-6	TGTGCCAGCAGCCCTAGCAGGGCTACCCCCTATAATTCACCCCTCCACTTT	CASSPSRATPYNSPLHF